What follows are 4 T cell receptor beta chains derived from one specimen sequenced in a study of persistence of HIV-infected CD4 T cells. Sequencing used immunoSEQ version 4 in survey mode. Some clones are missing from TCRdb's copy, which holds only in-frame ones; the method was immunoSEQ multiplex PCR. The sample holds more than 35,000 clones, about 87% seen once. These receptors have no known antigen. Nonspecific anti-CD3/anti-CD28 bead stimulation represents the broad CD4+ T cell repertoire. CD4+ T cells upregulating both CD40 ligand and CD69 were sorted as responding cells. The sample was CD4+ T cells sorted from PBMCs after 18-hour stimulation, taken from a patient who received antiretroviral therapy. The receptors stem from an adult man with HIV who was CMV-seropositive.

This clone was seen a handful of times. The chain is built from TRBV3-1 (or the pseudogene TRBV3-2) and TRBJ2-3, with D perhaps matching TRBD1 or TRBD2 (5 bases each). The CDR3 extends over 15 amino acids. Trimming pared 3 bases from V and 0 bases from J, leaving 10 bases between. Germline V gives CDR1 LGHDT, CDR2 YNNKEL (reference sequence). CDR3 protein: CASSQGPVSTDTQYF. In nucleotides, the CDR3 is TGTGCCAGCAGCCAGGGACCGGTCAGCACAGATACGCAGTATTTT.

The chain carries TRBV6-5 and TRBJ1-1; unclear D gene. From germline, CDR1 is MNHEY and CDR2 SVGAGI. Trimming removed 7 bases from V and 5 bases from J, with 8 bases in between. The CDR3 is 11 amino acids. The CDR3 bases are TGTGCCAGCATTCGGGGAACTGAAGCTTTCTTT. Translated, it gives CASIRGTEAFF.

The chain employs TRBV24-1 and TRBJ2-3, with 9 bases identical to TRBD2. The CDR3 is 14 residues long. V gave up 5 bases and J gave up 1 base; unmatched junction bases: 0. The germline V gene has CDR1 KGHDR and CDR2 SFDVKD. CDR3 sequence (DNA): TGTGCCACCAGTGTAGCGGGGGGCACAGATACGCAGTATTTT. Its protein is CATSVAGGTDTQYF.

The chain has TRBV6-1 and TRBJ1-2; 10 bases match TRBD1. Germline CDR1 MNHNS, CDR2 SASEGT. The CDR3 is 16 amino acids. V shed 2 bases and J 9 bases; nucleotides not matched to a gene: 12. CDR3 residues: CASSERDRGASKSYTF. As DNA, the CDR3 is TGTGCCAGCAGTGAAAGGGACAGGGGCGCCAGTAAGAGCTACACCTTC.